Below, one T cell receptor (beta chain) is given with its context. The record originates from a study of control samples from healthy donors and cancer patients. The trim removed 0 bases at V and 6 bases at J, leaving 4 bases unmatched. CDR1 SGHRS and CDR2 YFSETQ come from the germline V gene. The length of the CDR3 is 15 residues. Some clones are missing from TCRdb's copy, which holds only in-frame ones; the method was immunoSEQ multiplex PCR. The table lists around 130,000 clones, around nine tenths of them singletons. The specimen was blood. The V and J genes are TRBV5-1 and TRBJ2-1, with 9 bases aligning to TRBD1. This TCR was recovered from a man in his fifties or sixties in good health. The CDR3 region is CASSLVGQGANEQFF. The DNA for the CDR3 is TGCGCCAGCAGCTTGGTGGGACAGGGTGCCAATGAGCAGTTCTTC.